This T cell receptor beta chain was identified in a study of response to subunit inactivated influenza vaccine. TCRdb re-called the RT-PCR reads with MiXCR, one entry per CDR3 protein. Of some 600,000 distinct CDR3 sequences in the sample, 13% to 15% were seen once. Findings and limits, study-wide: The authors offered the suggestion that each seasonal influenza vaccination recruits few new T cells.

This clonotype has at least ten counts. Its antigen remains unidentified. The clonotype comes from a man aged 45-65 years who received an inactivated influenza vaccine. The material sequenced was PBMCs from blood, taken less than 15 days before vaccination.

This chain's CDR3 is CASSQDRGTGSYEQYF. Written as DNA, the CDR3 is TGTGCCAGCAGCCAAGATCGAGGGACAGGGTCCTACGAGCAGTACTTC. The chain uses TRBV4-2 and TRBJ2-7; 9 bases fit TRBD1. V lost 0 bases, J lost 1 base, and 4 bases stayed unmatched. This CDR3 has 16 residues. The V gene's germline CDR1 is LGHNA and CDR2 YNFKEQ.